The T cell receptor beta chain under discussion was sequenced for a study of blood T cell repertoires in COVID-19 (dated by TCRdb to the early 2020s). Regarding the study in general: Samples from collaborators originated in the United States, Italy and Spain and spanned both the acute and convalescent phases of COVID-19. HLA class I and class II types, where available, came from metadata supplied by the sample provider rather than from assay-based typing. The samples were drawn from the first 160 participants of the ongoing ImmuneRACE study and from 950 to 1,500 subjects provided by 6 global collaborators. Sample metadata almost always included a de-identified subject ID, COVID-19 status, age in years and sex. The repertoires were released in a freely available public database intended as a resource for research on the immune response to SARS-CoV-2. The prospective study material was composed of cDNA or gDNA derived from T cells, B-cell-depleted T cells, or PBMCs. The dataset comprised deeply sampled blood TCRbeta repertoires from subjects exposed to, actively infected with, or recovered from COVID-19. Broader findings and caveats from the paper: How much clinical and demographic metadata was included differed by source and by participant, and the metadata was provided uncurated.

This clone showed up just a few times. Its antigen specificity is not known. Per-base quality was not reported, and no clone a single base away is much larger than it. TCRbeta CDR3 regions were amplified from genomic DNA by means of the immunoSEQ Assay, a bias-controlled multiplex PCR. The original methods were these. Within the assay, amplification of reference gene primers was used to estimate how many nucleated cells each sample contained. To quantify the absolute abundance of each unique TCRbeta CDR3 rearrangement, sequence reads were collapsed and filtered. For each sample, productive Simpson clonality was calculated by taking the square root of Simpson's diversity index across productive rearrangements. The clones in this table, taken by TCRdb from immuneACCESS, are in-frame only. Not every clone is retained; where verified, under half of the shortfall comes from an unresolved V gene, and the cause of the rest is unknown. Clonal size and the V and J genes are those of that table, whereas D and trimming came from the DNA. The table for this sample lists roughly 120,000 clones; about four fifths of them were counted only once. In total, the top ten clones hold about 2.1% of the sample.

V ends up 4 bases short and J 4 bases short, with an unmatched junction base count of 7. Based on the germline V gene (reference sequence), the CDR1 and CDR2 sequences are SGHNT and YYREEE. The CDR3 measures 15 amino acids from cysteine to phenylalanine. CDR3 DNA only is kept here, 45 bases in frame from base 1. Collaborating institutions collected whole blood in K2EDTA tubes following their own protocols. For TCRbeta analysis, collaborators shipped samples in one of three forms: frozen whole blood, isolated PBMCs, or DNA extracted from either of those sample types. The receptor chain draws on TRBV5-4 and TRBJ1-2; TRBD1 lines up with 10 middle nucleotides. The material sequenced was peripheral blood. This sequence was found in a man between 65 and 79 years old with acute or convalescent COVID-19. The CDR3 is CASSQGQGVLYGYTF. The sequence in DNA is TGTGCCAGCAGCCAAGGACAGGGGGTTCTCTATGGCTACACCTTC.